The T cell receptor (beta chain) described here comes from a study of blood T cell repertoires in COVID-19. The CDR3 is 13 amino acids. The germline gives CDR1 GTSNPN, CDR2 SVGIG (reference sequence). V lost 8 bases to trimming and J lost 10 bases; unmatched junction nucleotides: 8. Produced via immunoSEQ multiplex PCR; TCRdb's table is partial and in-frame only. In the table there are about 150,000 clones, 85% of which are singletons. The chain is built from TRBV30 and TRBJ1-6; 10 positions match TRBD1. The TCR sequence derives from a middle-aged woman who had recovered from COVID-19. Sequencing was carried out using PBMCs or T cells enriched from blood (not recorded which). The CDR3 sequence: CARRDRGDSPLHF. CDR3 nucleotides: TGTGCCAGACGGGACAGGGGCGACTCACCCCTCCACTTT. The full variable domain, its missing parts supplied by reference TRBV30 and TRBJ1-6, is SQTIHQWPATLVQPVGSPLSLECTVEGTSNPNLYWYRQAAGRGLQLLFYSVGIGQISSEVPQNLSASRPQDRQFILSSKKLLLSDSGFYLCARRDRGDSPLHFGNGTRLTVT.